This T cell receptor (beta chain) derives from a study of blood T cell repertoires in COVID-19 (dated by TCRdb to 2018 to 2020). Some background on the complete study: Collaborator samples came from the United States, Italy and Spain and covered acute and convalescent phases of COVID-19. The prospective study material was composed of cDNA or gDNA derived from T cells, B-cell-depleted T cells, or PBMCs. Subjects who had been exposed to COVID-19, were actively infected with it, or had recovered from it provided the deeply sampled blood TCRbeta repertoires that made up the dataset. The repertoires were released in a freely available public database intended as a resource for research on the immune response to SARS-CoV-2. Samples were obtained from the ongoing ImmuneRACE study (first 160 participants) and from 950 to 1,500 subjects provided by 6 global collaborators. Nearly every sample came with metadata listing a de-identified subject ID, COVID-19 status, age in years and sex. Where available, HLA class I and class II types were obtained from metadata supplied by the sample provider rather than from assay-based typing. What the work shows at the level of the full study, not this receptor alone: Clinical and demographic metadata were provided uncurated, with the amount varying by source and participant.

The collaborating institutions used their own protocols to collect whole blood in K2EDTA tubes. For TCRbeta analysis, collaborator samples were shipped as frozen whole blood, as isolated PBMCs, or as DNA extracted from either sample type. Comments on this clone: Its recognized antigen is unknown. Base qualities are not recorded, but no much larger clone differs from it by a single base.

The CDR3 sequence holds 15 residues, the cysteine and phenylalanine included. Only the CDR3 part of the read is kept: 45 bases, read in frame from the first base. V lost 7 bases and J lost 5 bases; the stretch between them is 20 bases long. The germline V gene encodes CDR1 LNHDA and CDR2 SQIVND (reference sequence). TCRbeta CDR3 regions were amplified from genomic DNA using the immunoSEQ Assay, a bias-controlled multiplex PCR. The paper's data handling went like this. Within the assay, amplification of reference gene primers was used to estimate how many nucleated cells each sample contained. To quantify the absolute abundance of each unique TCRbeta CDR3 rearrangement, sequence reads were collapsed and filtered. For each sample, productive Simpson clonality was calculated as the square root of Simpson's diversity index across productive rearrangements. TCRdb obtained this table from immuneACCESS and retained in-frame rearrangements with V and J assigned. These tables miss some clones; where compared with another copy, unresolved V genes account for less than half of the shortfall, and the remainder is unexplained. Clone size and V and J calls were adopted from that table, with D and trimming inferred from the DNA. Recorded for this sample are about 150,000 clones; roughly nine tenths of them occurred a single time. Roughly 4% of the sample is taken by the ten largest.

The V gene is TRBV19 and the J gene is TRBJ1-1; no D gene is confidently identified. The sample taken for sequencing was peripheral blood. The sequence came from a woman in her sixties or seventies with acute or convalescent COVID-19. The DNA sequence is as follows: TGTGCCAGTATCCCAAGGGCCGGGGTAAGGACTGAAGCTTTCTTT. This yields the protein CASIPRAGVRTEAFF.